Included here is one TCR beta chain sequence, with context. The target antigen is unknown. The germline V gene encodes CDR1 SGHDN and CDR2 FVKESK. V dropped 1 base and J dropped 0 bases, with 10 bases sitting between them. This CDR3 has 16 residues. Generated by immunoSEQ multiplex PCR, the TCRdb table keeps only in-frame clones and is missing some. The data contain about 2 million clones, 85% to 95% of them seen just once; the ten biggest clones take up 0.1% to 0.15%. These data are taken from a study of shared clonotypes between healthy human individuals. Study-level findings and limits: Tissue TCR repertoires likely differ from these blood-only repertoires. The diversity represented, both genetic and in exposure history, was limited by few donors.

This clonotype was obtained from a man between 18 and 29 years old in good health. The source material was naive CD4+ T cells sorted from blood. The subset: CD45RA+ positively selected. The gene calls are TRBV14 and TRBJ1-3; D uncertain. The DNA for the CDR3 is TGTGCCAGCAGCCAAGGAACAGATCGCTCTGGAAACACCATATATTTT. This encodes CASSQGTDRSGNTIYF.